This T cell receptor beta chain was identified during a study of Graves' ophthalmopathy and Graves' hyperthyroidism. The TCR beta CDR3 regions underwent amplification from RNA transcripts. An initial RT-PCR round employing HTBI primers preceded a second-round multiplex PCR. TCRdb itself ran the multiplex PCR reads through MiXCR, one entry per CDR3 protein. The table includes some 390,000 distinct CDR3 sequences, about 18% detected once. There are 13 residues in the CDR3. The J segment lost 3 bases and the V segment lost 6 bases, leaving 7 bases of the junction unmatched. Germline V lookup: CDR1 SQVTM, CDR2 ANQGSEA. This clonotype was seen ten or more times. Its target is not known. Findings and caveats of the study: As the model predicted ophthalmopathy progression, it achieved a sensitivity of 70.59% and a specificity of roughly 72%.

Sample: peripheral blood. The receptor's source is a young woman with Graves' ophthalmopathy. The rearrangement joins TRBV29-1 to TRBJ1-2; 7 nucleotides line up with TRBD1. The CDR3 DNA reads as TGCAGCGTCGCGGGAGGGGGCGACTATGGCTACACCTTC. This gives the protein CSVAGGGDYGYTF.